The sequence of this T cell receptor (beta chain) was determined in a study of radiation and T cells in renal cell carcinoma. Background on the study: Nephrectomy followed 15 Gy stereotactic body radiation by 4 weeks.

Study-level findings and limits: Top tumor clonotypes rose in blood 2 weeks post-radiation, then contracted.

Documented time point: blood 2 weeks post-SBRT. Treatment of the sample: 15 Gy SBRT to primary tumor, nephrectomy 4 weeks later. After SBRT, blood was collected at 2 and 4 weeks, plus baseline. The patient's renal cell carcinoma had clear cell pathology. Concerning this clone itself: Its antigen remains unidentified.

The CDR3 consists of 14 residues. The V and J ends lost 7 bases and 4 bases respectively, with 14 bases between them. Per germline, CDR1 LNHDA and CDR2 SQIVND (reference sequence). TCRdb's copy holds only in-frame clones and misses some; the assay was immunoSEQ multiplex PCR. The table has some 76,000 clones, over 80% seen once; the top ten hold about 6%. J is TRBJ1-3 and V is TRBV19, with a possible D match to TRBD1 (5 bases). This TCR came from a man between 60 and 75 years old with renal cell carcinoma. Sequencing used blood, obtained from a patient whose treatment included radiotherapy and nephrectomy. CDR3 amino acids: CASTSPGLGNTIYF. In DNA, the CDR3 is TGTGCCAGTACCTCCCCGGGACTCGGAAACACCATATATTTT.